This T cell receptor beta chain was sequenced in a study of shared clonotypes between healthy human individuals. Notes on the study in general: Incomplete sequencing of sorted subsets was indicated by rarefaction despite large depth.

A CD45RA-negative memory subset and a CD45RA+ naive subset were separated from the CD4+ cells. On this clone: Its target is unknown.

In replicate PCRs of sorted subsets, 150 to 200 ng DNA, approximately 30,000 T cell genomes, was used. TCRdb's table, derived via immunoSEQ multiplex PCR, lists solely in-frame clones and lacks some. The sample includes over a million clones, around 97% of them seen just once. This clonotype was sampled from a man aged 25-45 years in good health. The sample taken for sequencing was naive CD4+ T cells sorted from blood. This sample's subset: CD45RA+ positively selected.

The CDR3, as DNA: TGTGCCAGCAGCGCAGGGGGCACCACTGAAGCTTTCTTT. Its protein product is CASSAGGTTEAFF. The chain is built from TRBV5-4 and TRBJ1-1; 8 bases are a match to TRBD1. J gave up 4 bases and V 4 bases, and 3 bases lay outside the gene matches. The CDR3 consists of 13 residues. Germline CDR1 SGHNT, CDR2 YYREEE (reference sequence).